The present entry profiles one T cell receptor beta chain with its context. Its matching antigen is unknown. This table comes from immunoSEQ multiplex PCR, and its TCRdb copy is limited to in-frame clones, with some not included. The sample contains about 93,000 clones, 85% to 90% of which appear only once. The sample belongs to a study of T cell responses to AZD1222 COVID-19 vaccine. CDR1 is LGHDT and CDR2 is YNNKEL in the germline V gene (reference sequence). The CDR3 spans 15 residues. The ends were cut back, 1 base at V and 7 bases at J, with 11 bases in the middle. Study results and caveats: Unmutated variant regions are reportedly the target of nearly half of TCRs that are spike-specific. Among the donors, most were white British and more were female, and clonal diversity was possibly underestimated.

The J gene is TRBJ1-6, the V gene TRBV3-1 (or the pseudogene TRBV3-2), with a weak D call TRBD1 (5 bases). The source is an adult who received the AZD1222 COVID-19 vaccine. Specimen: peripheral blood, collected 28 days after the second AZD1222 dose. This chain's CDR3 is CASSQVRGGNSPLHF. CDR3 DNA: TGTGCCAGCAGCCAAGTTCGGGGGGGGAATTCACCCCTCCACTTT.